This T cell receptor beta chain was captured by sequencing in a study of cytomegalovirus exposure and HLA in healthy donors. Overall study: A data release that came early held some 84 million unique TCRs from HLA-typed donors. Findings and limits, study-wide: Associated with HLA alleles at 0.05 false discovery rate in a later analysis were fewer than 20,000 TCR beta sequences. In a later analysis, compared with equally common non-associated chains, HLA-associated beta chains were more expanded. Under in vitro conditions, a few CMV-associated chains were confirmed as specific for CMV antigens.

Concerning this clone: Its antigen is unidentified.

With 60 Vbeta and 13 Jbeta primers, the PCR was carried out. Only in-frame clones appear in the TCRdb table, and some are missing; sequencing was by immunoSEQ multiplex PCR. The sample has over 200,000 clones; nearly 80% are singletons. This sequence originates from a male donor in good health and CMV-seronegative. The sample taken for sequencing was PBMCs.

CDR3 sequence (DNA): TGTGCCAGCAGCTCGGGACAAGGCCAGCAGTACTTC. This sequence encodes CASSSGQGQQYF. The rearrangement joins TRBV7-9 to TRBJ2-7, with D tentatively TRBD1 (6 bases). The CDR3 has 12 amino acids. Trimming cost V 4 bases and J 8 bases, with 12 bases left between them. Germline values: CDR1 SEHNR, CDR2 FQNEAQ (reference sequence). Filled out from reference TRBV7-9 and TRBJ2-7, the complete variable domain reads DTGVSQNPRHKITKRGQNVTFRCDPISEHNRLYWYRQTLGQGPEFLTYFQNEAQLEKSRLLSDRFSAERPKGSFSTLEIQRTEQGDSAMYLCASSSGQGQQYFGPGTRLTVT.